The 27 T cell receptor beta chains listed next were all sequenced from one sample in a study of beta chain features in type 1 diabetes. Their target antigens are unknown. Study observations and caveats: All four CD4+ subsets from Type 1 diabetes patients carried moderately but significantly shorter TCRB CDR3s.

Isolated RNA was reverse transcribed in full, so expressed TCRB transcripts were sequenced. Libraries were prepared by immunoSEQ multiplex PCR; TCRdb keeps only in-frame clonotypes and omits some of them. The sample records about 710,000 clones, about 14% being singletons. Sequenced sample: naive CD4+ T cells from blood. These receptor sequences come from a young man with type 1 diabetes.

This clone was found a few times. This chain uses TRBV5-6 with TRBJ2-1; D is uncertain. The CDR3 loop spans 15 amino acids. Germline CDR1 reads SGHDT; CDR2 reads YYEEEE. V was clipped by 5 bases and J by 6 bases, with 18 bases between them. The CDR3 spells CASSRATFRGNEQFF. The CDR3 coding sequence is TGTGCCAGCAGTCGTGCCACCTTCCGAGGCAATGAGCAGTTCTTC.

The gene calls are TRBV21-1 and TRBJ1-4. TRBV21-1 is termed a pseudogene. CDR3 length: 18 residues. The CDR3 DNA reads TGTGCCAGCAGCAAAGGACCCATGGGGGGCGCAACTAATGAAAAACTGTTTTTT. Its protein product is CASSKGPMGGATNEKLFF.

This clone was seen a few times. V gene TRBV29-1 combines with J gene TRBJ2-5; 8 nucleotides agree with TRBD2. The V segment lost 3 bases and the J segment 3 bases; nucleotides outside the gene matches: 3. The germline gives CDR1 SQVTM, CDR2 ANQGSEA. The CDR3 is 13 residues long. CDR3 bases: TGCAGCGTTGAGACTAGCGCCAAAGAGACCCAGTACTTC. This translates into CSVETSAKETQYF.

As for this clone: An end of the junction differs from the germline gene, which may be a read error. The J gene is TRBJ1-1, the V gene TRBV30; 7 nucleotides line up with TRBD1. This CDR3 contains 13 residues. Germline V gene lookup returns CDR1 GTSNPN and CDR2 SVGIG (reference sequence). CDR3 protein: CRWEGAEGTEAFF. The CDR3 region has the DNA TGCCGGTGGGAGGGGGCCGAGGGGACTGAAGCTTTCTTT.

The chain employs TRBV10-3 and TRBJ1-2; D unresolved. Germline V gene data show CDR1 as ENHRY and CDR2 as SYGVKD. Deletions cut 8 bases from V and 2 bases from J, with 12 bases between. The CDR3 loop spans 13 amino acids. CDR3 loop: CAIRLEQNYGYTF. CDR3 coding DNA: TGTGCCATCCGATTAGAGCAGAACTATGGCTACACCTTC.

V is TRBV6-5 and J is TRBJ2-3, with D uncertain. With 2 bases removed from V and 6 bases from J, the gap between germline ends came to 9 bases. Germline V gene sequence: CDR1 MNHEY, CDR2 SVGAGI. The CDR3 length is 13 residues. The chain's CDR3 is CASSYGMGDTQYF. DNA of the CDR3: TGTGCCAGCAGTTACGGCATGGGGGATACGCAGTATTTT.

This clone has only a few counts. The chain links TRBV10-1 to TRBJ2-7; D might be TRBD2 (6 bases). V gave up 0 bases and J gave up 0 bases, with 12 bases separating them. This CDR3 has 16 amino acids. Germline V lookup: CDR1 WNHNN, CDR2 SYGVQD (reference sequence). The CDR3 DNA is TGCGCCAGCAGTGAGTCGGGGGAGGCAACCTCCTACGAGCAGTACTTC. It yields the protein CASSESGEATSYEQYF.

This clone was counted a few times. CDR3 sequence reads: CSVQGARGDGQPQHF. CDR3 DNA: TGCAGCGTCCAGGGGGCGCGGGGGGACGGGCAGCCCCAGCATTTT. The chain uses TRBV29-1 and TRBJ1-5, with 8 bases that match TRBD1. CDR1 SQVTM and CDR2 ANQGSEA come from the germline V gene. Unmatched junction bases numbered 14, after V lost 6 bases and J lost 7 bases. The length of the CDR3 is 15 residues.

This clone was observed a few times. The rearrangement joins TRBV19 to TRBJ2-7; the match to TRBD2 covers 10 bases. CDR1 and CDR2 (germline): LNHDA, SQIVND (reference sequence). The junction had 2 bases not matched to a gene; V was cut back by 1 base and J by 2 bases. This CDR3 is 15 amino acids long. The CDR3 coding sequence is TGTGCCAGTAGTATAGCCAGCGGGAGGGCCTACGAGCAGTACTTC. Translation: CASSIASGRAYEQYF.

This chain connects TRBV7-6 to TRBJ2-1; weak D call: TRBD1 (5 bases). The germline V gene has CDR1 SGHVS and CDR2 FNYEAQ. The CDR3 covers 14 residues. The V end lost 4 bases, the J end lost 8 bases, and 15 bases lay between the germline ends. DNA of the CDR3: TGTGCCAGCAGCTCGATCAGGGTTGTCGATGAGCAGTTCTTC. Translation: CASSSIRVVDEQFF.

This clone was found a few times. This rearrangement joins TRBV19 to TRBJ1-5, with 12 bases fitting TRBD1. V shed 3 bases, J shed 6 bases, and the junction held 3 bases outside the gene matches. Germline V lookup: CDR1 LNHDA, CDR2 SQIVND (reference sequence). The CDR3 has 15 amino acids. In nucleotides, the CDR3 is TGTGCCAGTAGTATGGGGACAGGGGGCCTTCAGCCCCAGCATTTT. It is translated as CASSMGTGGLQPQHF.

The chain has TRBV28 and TRBJ2-7; TRBD1 is a possible D gene (6 bases). The CDR3 covers 12 residues. The V gene's germline CDR1 is MDHEN and CDR2 SYDVKM. Trimming took 6 bases from V and 2 from J, leaving 8 bases between them. CDR3 bases: TGTGCCAGCAGGGACAGACCCTACGAGCAGTACTTC. Protein sequence: CASRDRPYEQYF.

The chain couples TRBV11-2 to TRBJ2-4; D remains ambiguous. Germline loops: CDR1 SGHAT, CDR2 FQNNGV. With 6 bases removed from V and 6 bases from J, the gap between germline ends came to 9 bases. This CDR3 has 12 amino acids. The CDR3 sequence is CASSLNRNIQYF. CDR3 nucleotides: TGTGCCAGCAGTTTGAACAGAAACATTCAGTACTTC.

The J gene is TRBJ2-3, the V gene TRBV4-3; 7 nucleotides line up with TRBD2. After removal of 7 bases from V and 0 bases from J, the junction contained 4 bases not matched to a gene. Germline values: CDR1 LGHNA, CDR2 YSLEER. The CDR3 is 14 amino acids. CDR3 sequence: CASTPGLSTDTQYF. In DNA form, the CDR3 reads TGCGCCAGCACCCCGGGACTAAGCACAGATACGCAGTATTTT.

This clone occurred a few times. Other nucleotide sequences in the sample specify the same CDR3. This chain connects TRBV7-2 to TRBJ2-3, with 7 bases lining up with TRBD1. CDR1 SGHTA and CDR2 FQGNSA come from the germline V gene. Trimming at V came to 5 bases and at J to 2 bases, leaving 4 bases not matched to a gene. This CDR3 has 14 residues. As DNA, the CDR3 is TGTGCCAGCAGCCCACAGGGGTCCACAGATACGCAGTATTTT. Translation gives CASSPQGSTDTQYF.

V and J are TRBV28 and TRBJ1-2; a weak D match, TRBD1 (5 bases). CDR1 MDHEN and CDR2 SYDVKM come from the germline V gene. With 6 bases removed from V and 4 bases from J, the gap between germline ends came to 15 bases. The CDR3 totals 14 residues. CDR3: CASSKRTQVYGYTF. For the CDR3, the DNA is TGTGCCAGCAGCAAAAGGACACAGGTCTATGGCTACACCTTC.

This clone was counted only a few times. V is TRBV2 and J is TRBJ2-1, with TRBD2 matching over 7 bases. CDR1 and CDR2 from the germline V gene are SNHLY and FYNNEI. V was clipped by 5 bases and J by 4 bases; unmatched bases: 5. The CDR3 is 14 amino acids. The CDR3 spells CASSSLADYNEQFF. CDR3 DNA: TGTGCCAGCAGTAGTCTAGCGGATTACAATGAGCAGTTCTTC.

The J gene is TRBJ1-4, the V gene TRBV7-2; D might be TRBD1 (6 bases). Trimming stripped 5 bases from V and 10 bases from J, with 17 bases between. Germline CDR1 and CDR2: SGHTA and FQGNSA. The CDR3 contains 14 residues. The CDR3 loop is CASSPDRGLGKLFF. The CDR3 nucleotides read TGTGCCAGCAGCCCGGACAGAGGTCTGGGAAAACTGTTTTTT.

This clone was observed a few times. This rearrangement joins TRBV9 to TRBJ2-1; tentatively, D is TRBD1 or TRBD2 (5 bases each). V shed 2 bases and J shed 6 bases, with 15 bases lying between them. The CDR3 spans 15 residues. CDR1 SGDLS and CDR2 YYNGEE come from the germline V gene. The CDR3 reads CASSVIWDGSNEQFF. DNA for the CDR3: TGTGCCAGCAGCGTCATATGGGACGGAAGCAATGAGCAGTTCTTC. The full variable domain, with the rest looked up from reference TRBV9 and TRBJ2-1, is DSGVTQTPKHLITATGQRVTLRCSPRSGDLSVYWYQQSLDQGLQFLIQYYNGEERAKGNILERFSAQQFPDLHSELNLSSLELGDSALYFCASSVIWDGSNEQFFGPGTRLTVL.

The chain joins TRBV29-1 to TRBJ2-7; no clear D gene. CDR3 size: 13 residues. The V and J ends lost 7 bases and 6 bases respectively, with 19 bases between them. Germline V gene sequence: CDR1 SQVTM, CDR2 ANQGSEA. The CDR3 nucleotides read TGCAGCGCAGGCCTCGCTCGCCCCGGCGAGCAGTACTTC. Translated, it gives CSAGLARPGEQYF.

This clone was seen only a few times. This chain uses TRBV7-3 with TRBJ2-1, with 7 bases fitting TRBD1. The trim removed 4 bases at V and 8 bases at J, leaving 11 bases unmatched. Germline V gene data show CDR1 as SGHTA and CDR2 as FQGTGA. The CDR3 is 15 amino acids. The CDR3 protein is CASSSQGWYRDEQFF. DNA of the CDR3: TGTGCCAGCAGCTCACAGGGGTGGTACCGCGATGAGCAGTTCTTC. Full variable domain (remainder filled in from reference TRBV7-3 and TRBJ2-1): GAGVSQTPSNKVTEKGKYVELRCDPISGHTALYWYRQSLGQGPEFLIYFQGTGAADDSGLPNDRFFAVRPEGSVSTLKIQRTERGDSAVYLCASSSQGWYRDEQFFGPGTRLTVL.

The chain uses TRBV18 and TRBJ1-2, with D possibly matching TRBD1 (6 bases). Germline values: CDR1 KGHSH, CDR2 LQKENI. V shed 5 bases and J shed 0 bases, with 10 bases lying between them. The CDR3 totals 14 residues. The CDR3 reads CASSTGAANYGYTF. CDR3 nucleotide sequence: TGTGCCAGCTCAACGGGGGCGGCTAACTATGGCTACACCTTC.

This clone showed up just a few times. Other DNA sequences of this sample code for an identical CDR3. The chain uses TRBV9 and TRBJ2-1, with 14 bases lining up with TRBD2. This CDR3 has 14 amino acids. From germline, CDR1 is SGDLS and CDR2 YYNGEE. The ends lost 6 bases at V and 7 bases at J; junction bases unmatched: 3. The CDR3 DNA follows: TGTGCCAGCACGGGGACTAGCGGGGGAAATGAGCAGTTCTTC. Translation: CASTGTSGGNEQFF.

The chain uses TRBV4-1 and TRBJ1-2, with no clear D. The CDR3 runs 13 residues. Deletions cut 0 bases from V and 4 bases from J, with 6 bases between. Germline V lookup: CDR1 MGHRA, CDR2 YSYEKL. CDR3 DNA sequence: TGCGCCAGCAGCCAAGAGAGCTTCTATGGCTACACCTTC. Translated, it gives CASSQESFYGYTF.

In this sample, this clone turned up a few times. In DNA, the CDR3 is TGTGCCAGCAGCTTGTCGACCTCGAACACTGAAGCTTTCTTT. Residues: CASSLSTSNTEAFF. The V gene is TRBV5-4, the J gene TRBJ1-1; D is unclear. V was clipped by 1 base and J by 1 base, with 8 bases between them. Per germline, CDR1 SGHNT and CDR2 YYREEE (reference sequence). CDR3 size: 14 residues.

Of note for this clone: The same CDR3 is also encoded by other DNA sequences in this sample. The chain has TRBV7-2 and TRBJ1-3, with TRBD1 identical over 7 bases. Germline-derived CDR1 and CDR2 are SGHTA and FQGNSA. J lost 1 base, V lost 4 bases, and 1 base had no gene match. CDR3 length equals 14 residues. The CDR3 coding sequence is TGTGCCAGCAGCTCGACAGGGTCTGGAAACACCATATATTTT. Protein sequence: CASSSTGSGNTIYF.

The chain has TRBV5-1 and TRBJ1-4; D gene uncertain. V gave up 5 bases and J gave up 7 bases, with 18 bases separating them. Germline CDR1 reads SGHRS; CDR2 reads YFSETQ. The CDR3 spans 15 residues. CDR3 nucleotides: TGCGCCAGCAGTCCCGAGGCCCTTGGCAGTGAAAAACTGTTTTTT. This gives the protein CASSPEALGSEKLFF.